These T cell receptor beta chains were read from a single sample in a study of Graves' ophthalmopathy and Graves' hyperthyroidism. MiXCR was run by TCRdb on the multiplex PCR reads, yielding one entry per CDR3 protein. The table includes about 700,000 distinct CDR3 sequences, around 40% detected once. Sequenced: peripheral blood. All receptors derive from an adult man with Graves' ophthalmopathy. CDR3s include the opening cysteine and the closing phenylalanine or tryptophan. Fields, in order: D gene, J gene, V gene, clone size, CDR3 protein, CDR3 DNA. The D gene is left open where the match is weak. Only some rows state a clone size, as once, few, many or a class for expanded clones.

>TRBD2|TRBJ2-7|TRBV7-2|few
CASSSPGGRDVYEQYF
TGTGCCAGCAGCTCCCCGGGGGGGCGAGACGTATACGAGCAGTACTTC
>-|TRBJ2-7|TRBV5-5|few
CASSLFSGDYEQYF
TGTGCCAGCAGCTTGTTCTCGGGGGACTACGAGCAGTACTTC
>TRBD1|TRBJ2-2|TRBV25-1|-
CASSPRPTGGTPNTGELFF
TGTGCCAGCTCACCCCGCCCGACAGGGGGAACACCGAACACCGGGGAGCTGTTTTTT
>-|TRBJ2-2|TRBV6-6|-
CASSYAGLDTGELFF
TGTGCCAGCAGTTACGCAGGACTCGACACCGGGGAGCTGTTTTTT
>-|TRBJ2-5|TRBV20-1|many
CSGYVGETQYF
TGCAGTGGTTATGTGGGAGAGACCCAGTACTTC
>TRBD1|TRBJ1-2|TRBV2|many
CASSERGQAYYGYTF
TGTGCCAGCAGTGAGAGGGGACAGGCCTACTATGGCTACACCTTC
>-|TRBJ2-7|TRBV20-1|-
CSAGGGGHEQYF
TGCAGTGCTGGGGGGGGGGGCCACGAGCAGTACTTC
>-|TRBJ2-7|TRBV20-1|-
CSARDPGGQSYEQYF
TGCAGTGCTAGAGATCCCGGGGGGCAGTCCTACGAGCAGTACTTC
>-|TRBJ1-1|TRBV7-9|few
CASSLALKGTEAFF
TGTGCCAGCAGCTTAGCGTTAAAGGGGACTGAAGCTTTCTTT
>-|TRBJ1-5|TRBV24-1|-
CATSALDTDQPQHF
TGTGCCACCAGTGCCTTGGACACGGACCAGCCCCAGCATTTT
>-|TRBJ2-7|TRBV5-1|many
CASSSDGTLKQYF
TGCGCCAGCAGCAGTGACGGGACCCTTAAGCAGTACTTC
>-|TRBJ2-2|TRBV9|few
CASSVSGSVAGELFF
TGTGCCAGCAGCGTATCTGGGTCCGTCGCCGGGGAGCTGTTTTTT
>TRBD2|TRBJ2-5|TRBV20-1|many
CSELAVQETQYF
TGCAGTGAACTAGCGGTACAAGAGACCCAGTACTTC
>-|TRBJ2-7|TRBV7-9|-
CASSFPGGTHEQYF
TGTGCCAGCAGTTTTCCCGGGGGTACCCACGAGCAGTACTTC
>TRBD1|TRBJ2-7|TRBV18|-
CASSPRGQGSYEQYF
TGTGCCAGCTCACCACGCGGACAGGGATCCTACGAGCAGTACTTC
>-|TRBJ2-3|TRBV10-3|once
CAISVSGSTDTQYF
TGTGCCATCAGTGTTAGCGGTAGCACAGATACGCAGTATTTT
>TRBD1|TRBJ1-2|TRBV5-4|few
CASSPRQGGDYGYTF
TGTGCCAGCAGCCCCAGACAGGGAGGCGACTATGGCTACACCTTC
>TRBD1|TRBJ1-2|TRBV20-1|-
CSASGGTGGGYTF
TGCAGTGCTAGCGGAGGGACAGGCGGCGGCTACACCTTC
>-|TRBJ1-1|TRBV5-1|-
CASSLPGLSDTEAFF
TGTGCCAGCAGCCTACCGGGACTATCGGACACTGAAGCTTTCTTT
>TRBD2|TRBJ2-5|TRBV10-2|many
CASNVKRETETQYF
TGCGCCAGCAACGTAAAGCGGGAGACGGAGACCCAGTACTTC
>-|TRBJ1-1|TRBV12-3/TRBV12-4|few
CASSPPWRPGTEAFF
TGTGCCAGCAGCCCCCCGTGGAGGCCGGGGACTGAAGCTTTCTTT
>-|TRBJ2-7|TRBV20-1|few
CSARASFNEQYF
TGCAGTGCTAGAGCCTCTTTCAACGAGCAGTACTTC
>-|TRBJ1-5|TRBV10-1|many
CASTNSGPLPPQHF
TGCGCCAGCACCAATTCCGGGCCTTTGCCGCCCCAGCATTTT
>TRBD1|TRBJ2-7|TRBV7-8|few
CASSSQGQAYEQYF
TGTGCCAGCAGCTCGCAAGGACAGGCCTACGAGCAGTACTTC
>-|TRBJ2-2|TRBV11-3|-
CASSFGVTGELFF
TGTGCCAGCAGCTTCGGGGTCACCGGGGAGCTGTTTTTT
>TRBD1|TRBJ2-7|TRBV24-1|many
CATSDYGTGKSYEQYF
TGTGCCACCAGTGACTACGGGACAGGGAAGTCCTACGAGCAGTACTTC
>-|TRBJ1-5|TRBV6-1|few
CASSEAGDSNQPQHF
TGTGCCAGCAGTGAAGCGGGGGATAGCAATCAGCCCCAGCATTTT
>-|TRBJ1-6|TRBV10-1|-
CASSESSFGIAANSPLHF
TGCGCCAGCAGTGAGTCGTCGTTCGGTATCGCAGCTAATTCACCCCTCCACTTT
>TRBD1|TRBJ1-5|TRBV24-1|few
CASRNIGDREVQPQHF
TGTGCCAGCAGAAACATCGGGGACAGGGAGGTTCAGCCCCAGCATTTT
>TRBD1|TRBJ2-6|TRBV7-8|many
CASSLEGTGSSGANVLTF
TGTGCCAGCAGCTTAGAAGGGACAGGGTCCTCTGGGGCCAACGTCCTGACTTTC
>-|TRBJ1-1|TRBV7-9|-
CASSVLPGAGTEALF
TGTGCCAGCAGCGTACTCCCCGGAGCGGGCACTGAAGCTCTCTTT
>-|TRBJ2-6|TRBV5-4|few
CASSQDRGLLPSGANVLTF
TGTGCCAGCAGCCAAGATCGAGGGCTCCTTCCCTCTGGGGCCAACGTCCTGACTTTC
>TRBD1|TRBJ1-1|TRBV14|-
CASSHPGGAGGTEAFF
TGTGCCAGCAGCCACCCAGGGGGGGCCGGAGGGACTGAAGCTTTCTTT
>-|TRBJ1-6|TRBV7-9|-
CASSSGPTLHF
TGTGCCAGCAGCTCGGGACCAACCCTCCACTTT